The subject of this entry is one TCR beta chain. As yet, its antigen is unknown. Germline loops: CDR1 SEHNR, CDR2 FQNEAQ (reference sequence). There are 14 residues in the CDR3. The data were obtained in a study of T cells expressing NK-cell markers. Study-level information: HCMV serostatus: seven of eight sequenced donors positive, one negative. Study-wide points: In more than 5 donors, dominant CD3+CD56+NKG2C+ clones formed 1.0-7.0% of CD8+ cells.

UMI-tagged 5'RACE template switching yielded the TCR beta cDNA. TCRdb reprocessed the 5' RACE reads; each CDR3 protein has one entry and no DNA is given. Its listing shows 200,000 to 300,000 distinct CDR3 sequences. The sequence came from a man between 18 and 29 years old in good health. The specimen was blood T cells: a sorted CD56 or NKG2C T cell subset, CD4+ or CD8+ T cells, or bulk PBMC T cells (not recorded which). The V call is TRBV7-9, the J call TRBJ2-7; absent DNA, TCRdb's TRBD2 call cannot be checked. The CDR3 sequence: CASSLVARWNEQYF. Filled out from reference TRBV7-9 and TRBJ2-7, the complete variable domain reads DTGVSQNPRHKITKRGQNVTFRCDPISEHNRLYWYRQTLGQGPEFLTYFQNEAQLEKSRLLSDRFSAERPKGSFSTLEIQRTEQGDSAMYLCASSLVARWNEQYFGPGTRLTVT.